The clone carrying this T cell receptor beta chain was counted at least ten times. Antigen specificity is unknown. TCRdb independently ran MiXCR on the 5' RACE reads; one entry per CDR3 protein. This table holds some 16,000 distinct CDR3 sequences, approximately 6.3% found once. The sample originates from a study of spatial heterogeneity in lung cancer. Regarding time point: sample taken at primary tumor resection. This CDR3 is 13 amino acids long. CDR1 and CDR2 from the germline V gene are SGHAT and FQNNGV. V was trimmed by 0 bases and J by 9 bases, leaving 10 bases between them. Whole-study results and caveats: Within tumors, counts of expanded alpha and beta TCRs tracked tumor mutation counts.

Sequencing used lung tumor tissue, obtained at surgery. The sequence came from a female donor with early-stage non-small cell lung cancer. The chain links TRBV11-2 to TRBJ2-3; D ambiguous. The CDR3 sequence is CASSLEIIGTQYF. CDR3 DNA sequence: TGTGCCAGCAGCTTAGAAATTATAGGCACGCAGTATTTT.